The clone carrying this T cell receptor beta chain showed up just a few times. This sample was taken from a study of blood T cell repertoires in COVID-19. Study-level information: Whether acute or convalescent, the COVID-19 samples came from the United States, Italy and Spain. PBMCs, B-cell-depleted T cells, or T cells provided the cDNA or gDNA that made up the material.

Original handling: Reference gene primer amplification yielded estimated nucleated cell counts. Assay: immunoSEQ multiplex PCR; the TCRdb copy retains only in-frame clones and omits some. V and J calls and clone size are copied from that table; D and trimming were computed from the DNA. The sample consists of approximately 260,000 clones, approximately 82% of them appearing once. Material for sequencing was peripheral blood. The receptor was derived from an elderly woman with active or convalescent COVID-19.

Here the CDR3 reads CASSEEGTGVTEAFF. The CDR3 nucleotides read TGTGCCAGCAGTGAAGAGGGGACAGGGGTCACTGAAGCTTTCTTT. This chain links TRBV2 with TRBJ1-1; TRBD1 aligns across 10 bases. The CDR3 sequence is 15 residues long. The germline gives CDR1 SNHLY, CDR2 FYNNEI. Losses at the gene ends were 1 base for V and 4 bases for J; bases not matched to a gene: 3.